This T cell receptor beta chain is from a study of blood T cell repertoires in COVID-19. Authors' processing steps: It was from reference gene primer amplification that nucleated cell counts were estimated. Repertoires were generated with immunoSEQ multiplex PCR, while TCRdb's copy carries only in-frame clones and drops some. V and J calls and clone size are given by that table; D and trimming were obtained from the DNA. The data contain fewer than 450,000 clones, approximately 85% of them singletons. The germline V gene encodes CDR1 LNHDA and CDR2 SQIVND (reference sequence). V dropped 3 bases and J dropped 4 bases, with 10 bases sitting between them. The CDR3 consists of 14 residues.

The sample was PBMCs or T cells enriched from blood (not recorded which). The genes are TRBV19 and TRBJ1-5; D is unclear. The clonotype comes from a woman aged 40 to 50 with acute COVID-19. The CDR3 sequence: CASSISAANQPQHF. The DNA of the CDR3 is TGTGCCAGTAGTATTTCGGCGGCTAATCAGCCCCAGCATTTT.